A selection of T cell receptor beta chains follows, all from one sample in a study of T cell repertoires in cytomegalovirus infection. TCRdb recomputed calls from the reads with MiXCR, one row per CDR3 protein. Here the sample spans 200,000 to 250,000 distinct CDR3 sequences, roughly 23% being singletons. The sample was CD8+ T cells from PBMCs. These receptors were obtained from a human donor in good health (CMV status not recorded). Some clones in this sample may be carry-over from other donors' samples. CDR3s include the opening cysteine and the closing phenylalanine or tryptophan. The D gene is left open where the match is weak. Size is stated for part of the rows, as once, few or many counts, or as a class when the clone is expanded.

J	D	size	V	CDR3	DNA
TRBJ2-7	TRBD2	-	TRBV6-6	CASRHGGTYEQYF	TGTGCCAGCAGACACGGGGGGACCTACGAGCAGTACTTC
TRBJ2-7	TRBD2	-	TRBV29-1	CSVTDGSGGYEQYF	TGCAGCGTCACCGACGGTTCGGGGGGCTACGAGCAGTACTTC
TRBJ1-2	-	-	TRBV27	CASSPSGRDGYTF	TGTGCCAGCAGTCCCTCGGGCAGGGACGGCTACACCTTC
TRBJ2-2	TRBD2	-	TRBV11-2	CASSPASGGYAGELFF	TGTGCCAGCAGCCCCGCTAGCGGGGGCTATGCCGGGGAGCTGTTTTTT
TRBJ2-5	-	many	TRBV7-7	CAHPGETQYF	TGTGCCCACCCAGGAGAGACCCAGTACTTC
TRBJ2-3	TRBD2	many	TRBV7-9	CASSTLAGGTDTQYF	TGTGCCAGCAGCACCCTAGCGGGGGGCACAGATACGCAGTATTTT
TRBJ2-1	TRBD1	-	TRBV7-6	CASSLGQGAWEQFF	TGTGCCAGCAGCTTAGGTCAGGGGGCCTGGGAGCAGTTCTTC
TRBJ2-7	-	few	TRBV2	CASSPSRDLSYEQYF	TGTGCCAGCAGTCCTTCCCGGGACTTATCCTACGAGCAGTACTTC
TRBJ2-7	-	-	TRBV5-6	CASSLGGAMSYEQYF	TGTGCCAGCAGCTTGGGTGGTGCAATGTCCTACGAGCAGTACTTC
TRBJ2-2	-	few	TRBV4-1	CASSQGRFGELFF	TGCGCCAGCAGCCAAGGTCGGTTCGGGGAGCTGTTTTTT
TRBJ1-5	-	few	TRBV28	CASSSRGKVQPQHF	TGTGCCAGCAGTTCCAGGGGTAAGGTCCAGCCCCAGCATTTT
TRBJ2-7	TRBD1	-	TRBV7-9	CASSLIDGQGGEQYF	TGTGCCAGCAGCTTAATCGACGGACAGGGCGGCGAGCAGTACTTC
TRBJ1-1	-	-	TRBV28	CASTLGVGTEAFF	TGTGCCAGCACCCTAGGAGTAGGCACTGAAGCTTTCTTT
TRBJ1-2	-	-	TRBV20-1	CSANPAEGYGYTF	TGCAGTGCCAACCCGGCGGAGGGCTATGGCTACACCTTC
TRBJ2-1	TRBD2	few	TRBV6-2/TRBV6-3	CASSSLAGDNEQFF	TGTGCCAGCAGTTCACTAGCGGGGGACAATGAGCAGTTCTTC
TRBJ2-7	TRBD1	many	TRBV28	CASSYPGTGSYEQYF	TGTGCCAGCAGTTACCCCGGGACAGGGTCCTACGAGCAGTACTTC
TRBJ1-5	-	few	TRBV28	CASSTGLHQPQHF	TGTGCCAGCAGTACAGGGTTGCATCAGCCCCAGCATTTT
TRBJ2-3	TRBD2	-	TRBV6-6	CASSSTNGGAYTDTQYF	TGTGCCAGCAGTTCGACTAACGGGGGGGCCTACACAGATACGCAGTATTTT
TRBJ2-7	-	few	TRBV4-2	CASSHRVSYEQYF	TGTGCCAGCAGCCACAGGGTCTCCTACGAGCAGTACTTC
TRBJ1-2	TRBD1	few	TRBV20-1	CSARDWGQGDYGYTF	TGCAGTGCTAGAGATTGGGGACAGGGGGACTATGGCTACACCTTC
TRBJ2-7	TRBD1	-	TRBV7-9	CASSPLGTGDTYEQYF	TGTGCCAGCAGCCCCCTAGGGACAGGGGACACCTACGAGCAGTACTTC
TRBJ1-3	-	-	TRBV11-3	CASSPGNGGNTIYF	TGTGCCAGCAGCCCAGGGAATGGAGGAAACACCATATATTTT
TRBJ2-1	TRBD2	many	TRBV6-5	CASSYFGLAGTTNNEQFF	TGTGCCAGCAGTTACTTTGGACTAGCGGGGACTACTAACAATGAGCAGTTCTTC
TRBJ2-1	-	many	TRBV4-1	CASSQDQEGYSYNEQFF	TGCGCCAGCAGCCAAGATCAGGAGGGCTACTCCTACAATGAGCAGTTCTTC
TRBJ2-7	-	-	TRBV28	CASSLLGRYEQYF	TGTGCCAGCAGTTTATTAGGCAGATACGAGCAGTACTTC
TRBJ2-3	-	-	TRBV28	CASSLREPTDTQYF	TGTGCCAGCAGTTTACGGGAACCGACAGATACGCAGTATTTT
TRBJ1-2	TRBD1	few	TRBV29-1	CSVADRGYTF	TGCAGCGTTGCCGACAGGGGGTATACCTTC
TRBJ1-1	-	few	TRBV12-3/TRBV12-4	CASSPLGPPATEAFF	TGTGCCAGCAGTCCCCTGGGGCCGCCGGCCACTGAAGCTTTCTTT
TRBJ2-1	-	-	TRBV6-5	CASSYSRGGPYNEQFF	TGTGCCAGCAGTTACTCTCGAGGGGGACCTTACAATGAGCAGTTCTTC
TRBJ2-7	-	medium-sized	TRBV20-1	CSARTGNSYEQYF	TGCAGTGCTAGGACAGGTAACTCCTACGAGCAGTACTTC
TRBJ2-7	TRBD1	-	TRBV20-1	CSARTGTGFYEQYF	TGCAGTGCTAGGACCGGGACAGGGTTTTACGAGCAGTACTTC
TRBJ2-6	-	many	TRBV7-8	CASSSHRIRSSNGANVLTF	TGTGCCAGCAGCTCCCACAGGATCCGATCGAGTAATGGGGCCAACGTCCTGACTTTC
TRBJ2-3	TRBD2	many	TRBV7-2	CASSPAAGGHTDTQYF	TGTGCCAGCAGCCCAGCTGCGGGGGGACACACAGATACGCAGTATTTT
TRBJ2-7	-	few	TRBV28	CASSIGLPYEQYF	TGTGCCAGCAGTATAGGGCTTCCCTACGAGCAGTACTTC
TRBJ2-3	-	many	TRBV7-8	CASSQAGPTDTQYF	TGTGCCAGCAGTCAAGCGGGCCCCACAGATACGCAGTATTTT
TRBJ2-2	-	-	TRBV29-1	CSVSPQGTGELFF	TGCAGCGTTTCTCCTCAGGGCACCGGGGAGCTGTTTTTT
TRBJ1-2	-	few	TRBV29-1	CSVKTANYGYTF	TGCAGCGTGAAGACAGCTAACTATGGCTACACCTTC
TRBJ1-3	-	many	TRBV12-3/TRBV12-4	CASSLVASGNTIYF	TGTGCCAGCAGTTTAGTCGCCTCTGGAAACACCATATATTTT
TRBJ2-7	-	-	TRBV7-8	CASSSPRGGEYEQYF	TGTGCCAGCAGCTCCCCTAGAGGGGGGGAATACGAGCAGTACTTC
TRBJ2-3	TRBD2	many	TRBV2	CASSRPSSGGADTQYF	TGTGCCAGCAGTCGCCCCTCTAGCGGGGGGGCAGATACGCAGTATTTT
TRBJ2-2	-	few	TRBV6-2/TRBV6-3	CASSYSLSGELFF	TGTGCCAGCAGTTACTCGTTATCCGGGGAGCTGTTTTTT
TRBJ2-1	TRBD2	many	TRBV7-9	CASTGIAGINYNEQFF	TGTGCCAGCACGGGCATAGCGGGGATTAACTACAATGAGCAGTTCTTC